The 8 T cell receptor beta chains below were found in one sample sequenced in a study of T cell changes during pregnancy in multiple sclerosis. Profiling relied on immunoSEQ multiplex PCR, and the TCRdb table lists in-frame clones only, not all of them. The sample includes about 85,000 clones, approximately 91% seen only once; the top ten take 2.5% to 3%. Sequencing used peripheral blood, obtained in the first trimester of pregnancy. The receptors derive from a female donor with multiple sclerosis, enrolled in a pregnancy study.

The chain joins TRBV7-9 to TRBJ1-2; unclear D gene. Germline V CDR1 and CDR2: SEHNR, FQNEAQ (reference sequence). Trimming removed 8 bases from V and 4 bases from J, with 11 bases in between. This CDR3 region has 12 residues. Written as DNA, the CDR3 is TGTGCCAGCGAACTCCTCCTCTATGGCTACACCTTC. It specifies CASELLLYGYTF.

DNA for the CDR3: TGTGCCAGCAGCTTACTAGCGGGAGGAAACATTCAGTACTTC. Translation gives CASSLLAGGNIQYF. The chain uses TRBV5-4 and TRBJ2-4, with TRBD2 matching over 12 bases. The CDR3 is made up of 14 amino acids. The V segment lost 2 bases and the J segment 6 bases; nucleotides outside the gene matches: 0. Germline loops: CDR1 SGHNT, CDR2 YYREEE (reference sequence). The whole variable domain, remainder taken from reference TRBV5-4 and TRBJ2-4, is ETGVTQSPTHLIKTRGQQVTLRCSSQSGHNTVSWYQQALGQGPQFIFQYYREEENGRGNFPPRFSGLQFPNYSSELNVNALELDDSALYLCASSLLAGGNIQYFGAGTRLSVL.

This sequence joins TRBV7-2 and TRBJ2-2, with a tentative D call TRBD1 (7 bases). Germline CDR1 reads SGHTA; CDR2 reads FQGNSA. The CDR3 covers 17 residues. V lost 3 bases and J 1 base, leaving 15 bases between the germline ends. The CDR3 DNA sequence: TGTGCCAGCAGCTTTTCAGGGGGGCCAGGGAACACCGGGGAGCTGTTTTTT. Protein product: CASSFSGGPGNTGELFF. The variable domain in full, completed from reference TRBV7-2 and TRBJ2-2, reads GAGVSQSPSNKVTEKGKDVELRCDPISGHTALYWYRQSLGQGLEFLIYFQGNSAPDKSGLPSDRFSAERTGGSVSTLTIQRTQQEDSAVYLCASSFSGGPGNTGELFFGEGSRLTVL.

V and J are TRBV13 and TRBJ2-7, with 7 bases fitting TRBD2. The CDR3 is 17 residues long. Germline CDR1 is PRHDT and CDR2 is FYEKMQ (reference sequence). V lost 9 bases and J lost 2; bases outside the gene matches: 19. The CDR3 reads CARTLELGGPSPYEQYF. CDR3 nucleotide sequence: TGTGCCAGAACTCTAGAATTGGGAGGGCCGAGCCCCTACGAGCAGTACTTC. The whole variable domain, remainder taken from reference TRBV13 and TRBJ2-7, is AAGVIQSPRHLIKEKRETATLKCYPIPRHDTVYWYQQGPGQDPQFLISFYEKMQSDKGSIPDRFSAQQFSDYHSELNMSSLELGDSALYFCARTLELGGPSPYEQYFGPGTRLTVT.

The rearrangement uses TRBV5-4 and TRBJ1-4; D call uncertain. Trimming pared 0 bases from V and 2 bases from J, leaving 5 bases between. CDR3 size: 14 residues. CDR1 and CDR2 from the germline V gene are SGHNT and YYREEE (reference sequence). CDR3 protein: CASSLGATNEKLFF. As DNA, the CDR3 is TGTGCCAGCAGCTTGGGAGCGACTAATGAAAAACTGTTTTTT.

The chain couples TRBV6-5 to TRBJ1-1; perhaps TRBD1 as D (5 bases). The V end lost 5 bases, the J end lost 2 bases, and 12 bases lay between the germline ends. CDR1 and CDR2 from the germline V gene are MNHEY and SVGAGI. The CDR3 spans 14 residues. DNA for the CDR3: TGTGCCAGCAGTCAAGACAGAGATAACACTGAAGCTTTCTTT. It codes for CASSQDRDNTEAFF.

The rearrangement joins TRBV5-1 to TRBJ1-4; TRBD1 aligns across 8 bases. Trimming removed 5 bases from V and 7 bases from J; junction bases left unmatched: 13. The CDR3 has 16 residues. Germline CDR1 and CDR2: SGHRS and YFSETQ. CDR3 loop: CASRAGTGGNREKLFF. CDR3 coding DNA: TGCGCCAGCAGAGCCGGGACAGGCGGGAATCGTGAAAAACTGTTTTTT.

This chain joins TRBV25-1 and TRBJ2-1, with TRBD2 matching over 11 bases. There are 12 residues in the CDR3. The V segment lost 9 bases and the J segment 6 bases; nucleotides outside the gene matches: 1. CDR1 MGHDK and CDR2 SYGVNS come from the germline V gene. The CDR3 bases are TGTGCCAGTACTAGCGGGGGCAATGAGCAGTTCTTC. Protein sequence: CASTSGGNEQFF.